The clone carrying this T cell receptor beta chain occurred many times. These data come from a study of T-cell reconstitution after alpha-beta-depleted transplantation in children. Preparing the TCRbeta library involved the use of unique molecular identifiers. TCRdb re-analysed the PCR reads in MiXCR, keeping a single row per CDR3 protein. The sample records some 200,000 distinct CDR3 sequences, about 6.4% being singletons. V lost 3 bases to trimming and J lost 2 bases, with 5 bases between them. CDR3 length: 13 amino acids. The TCR sequence derives from a human donor who donated a stem cell graft to a child with Wiskott-Aldrich syndrome. The sequencing here drew on PBMCs from the stem cell graft donor, taken from the stem cell graft. V gene TRBV12-3 or TRBV12-4 combines with J gene TRBJ1-5; D gene uncertain. In DNA, the CDR3 is TGTGCCAGCAGTTTTTTTCGCAATCAGCCCCAGCATTTT. This gives the protein CASSFFRNQPQHF.